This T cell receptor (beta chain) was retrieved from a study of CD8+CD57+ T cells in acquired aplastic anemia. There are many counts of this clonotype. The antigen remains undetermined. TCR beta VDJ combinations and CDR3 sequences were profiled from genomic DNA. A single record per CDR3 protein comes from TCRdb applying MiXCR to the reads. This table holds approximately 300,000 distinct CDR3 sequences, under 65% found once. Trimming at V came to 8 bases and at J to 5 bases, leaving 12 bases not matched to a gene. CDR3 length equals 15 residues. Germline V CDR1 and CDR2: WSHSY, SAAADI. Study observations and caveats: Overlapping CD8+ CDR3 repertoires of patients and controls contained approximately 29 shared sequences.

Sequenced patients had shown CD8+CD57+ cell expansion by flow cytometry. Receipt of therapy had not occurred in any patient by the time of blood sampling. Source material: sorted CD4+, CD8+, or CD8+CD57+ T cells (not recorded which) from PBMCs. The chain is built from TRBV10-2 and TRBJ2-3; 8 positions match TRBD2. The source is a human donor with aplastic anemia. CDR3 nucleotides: TGCGCCAGCTACAATCAAGCGGGAGAGTTAGATACGCAGTATTTT. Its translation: CASYNQAGELDTQYF.